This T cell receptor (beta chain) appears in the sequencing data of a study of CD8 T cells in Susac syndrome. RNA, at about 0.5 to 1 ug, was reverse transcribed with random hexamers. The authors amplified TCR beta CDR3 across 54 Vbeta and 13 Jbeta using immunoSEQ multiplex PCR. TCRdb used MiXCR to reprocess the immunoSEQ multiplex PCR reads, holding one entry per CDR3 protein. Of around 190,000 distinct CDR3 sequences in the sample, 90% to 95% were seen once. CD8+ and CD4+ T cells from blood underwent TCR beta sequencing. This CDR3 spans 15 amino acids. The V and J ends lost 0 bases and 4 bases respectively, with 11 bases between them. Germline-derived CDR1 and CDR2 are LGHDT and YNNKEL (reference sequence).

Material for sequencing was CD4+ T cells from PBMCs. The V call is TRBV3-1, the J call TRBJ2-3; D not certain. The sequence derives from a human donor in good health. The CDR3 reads CASSQDPSMPDTQYF. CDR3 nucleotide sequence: TGTGCCAGCAGCCAAGATCCTTCCATGCCAGATACGCAGTATTTT.